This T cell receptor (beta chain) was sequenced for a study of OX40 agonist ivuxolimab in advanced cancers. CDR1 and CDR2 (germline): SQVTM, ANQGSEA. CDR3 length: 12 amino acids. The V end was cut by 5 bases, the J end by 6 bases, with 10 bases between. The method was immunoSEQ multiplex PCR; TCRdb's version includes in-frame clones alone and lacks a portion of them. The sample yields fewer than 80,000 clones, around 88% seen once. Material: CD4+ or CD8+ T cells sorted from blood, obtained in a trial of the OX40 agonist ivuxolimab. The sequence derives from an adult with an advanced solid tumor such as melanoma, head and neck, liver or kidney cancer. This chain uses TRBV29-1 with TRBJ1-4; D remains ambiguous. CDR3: CSVWTGDEKLFF. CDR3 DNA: TGCAGCGTTTGGACCGGGGATGAAAAACTGTTTTTT.